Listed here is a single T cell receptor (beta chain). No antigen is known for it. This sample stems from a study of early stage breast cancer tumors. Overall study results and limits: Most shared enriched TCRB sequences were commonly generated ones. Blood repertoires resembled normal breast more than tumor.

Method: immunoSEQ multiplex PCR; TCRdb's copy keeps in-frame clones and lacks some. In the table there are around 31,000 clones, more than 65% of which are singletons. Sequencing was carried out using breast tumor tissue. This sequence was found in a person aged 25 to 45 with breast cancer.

CDR3 DNA sequence: TGTGCCAGTAGTACTGGACTAGCGGGAGGGGGTGAGCAGTTCTTC. It translates to CASSTGLAGGGEQFF. The genes are TRBV19 and TRBJ2-1; 15 bases map to TRBD2. Germline V lookup: CDR1 LNHDA, CDR2 SQIVND (reference sequence). The CDR3 has 15 residues. V was pared by 4 bases and J by 9 bases, with 4 bases of the junction left unmatched.